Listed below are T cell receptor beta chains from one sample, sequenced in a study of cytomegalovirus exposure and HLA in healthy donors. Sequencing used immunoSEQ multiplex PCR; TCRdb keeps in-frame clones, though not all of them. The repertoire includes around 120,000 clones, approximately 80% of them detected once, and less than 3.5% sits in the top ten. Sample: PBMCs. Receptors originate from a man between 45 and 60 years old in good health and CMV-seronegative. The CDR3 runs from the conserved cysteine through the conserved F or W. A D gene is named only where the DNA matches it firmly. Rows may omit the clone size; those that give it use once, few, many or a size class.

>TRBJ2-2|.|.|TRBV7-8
CASSPQDFTGELFF
TGTGCCAGCAGCCCACAGGATTTTACCGGGGAGCTGTTTTTT
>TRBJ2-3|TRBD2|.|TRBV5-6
CASTSGDTDTQYF
TGTGCCAGCACTAGCGGGGACACAGATACGCAGTATTTT
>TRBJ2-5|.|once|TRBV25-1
CASSEWGSGGETQYF
TGTGCCAGCAGTGAATGGGGTAGCGGCGGGGAGACCCAGTACTTC
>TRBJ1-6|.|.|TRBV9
CASSVGGGSYNSPLHF
TGTGCCAGCAGCGTAGGCGGGGGCTCCTATAATTCACCCCTCCACTTT
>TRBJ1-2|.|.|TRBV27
CASSLSRGEDGYTF
TGTGCCAGCAGTTTATCACGGGGAGAGGATGGCTACACCTTC
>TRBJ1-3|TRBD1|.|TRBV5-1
CASRSGTGGNTIYF
TGCGCCAGCCGTTCCGGGACAGGAGGAAACACCATATATTTT
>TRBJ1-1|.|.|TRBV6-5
CASSYSTGTEAFF
TGTGCCAGCAGTTACTCGACTGGAACTGAAGCTTTCTTT
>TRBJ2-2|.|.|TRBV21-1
CASSKGVGTGAFGELFF
.
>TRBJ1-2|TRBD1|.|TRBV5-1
CASSAMDRPNYGYTF
TGCGCCAGCAGCGCGATGGACAGGCCGAACTATGGCTACACCTTC
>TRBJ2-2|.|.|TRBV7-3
CASSPDSTGELFF
TGTGCCAGCAGCCCAGACAGCACCGGGGAGCTGTTTTTT
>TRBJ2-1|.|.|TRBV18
CASSTGQRYNEQFF
TGTGCCAGCTCAACTGGACAGCGTTACAATGAGCAGTTCTTC
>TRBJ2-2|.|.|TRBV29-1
CSVEDGGRTGELFF
TGCAGCGTTGAAGACGGGGGGCGGACCGGGGAGCTGTTTTTT
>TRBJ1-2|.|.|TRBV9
CASSAATVQYGYTF
TGTGCCAGCAGCGCAGCGACAGTTCAATATGGCTACACCTTC
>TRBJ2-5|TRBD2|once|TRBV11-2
CASSVGLTQETQYF
TGTGCCAGCAGCGTGGGACTAACCCAAGAGACCCAGTACTTC
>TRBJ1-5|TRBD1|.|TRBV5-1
CASSYDRGQIRNQPQHF
TGCGCCAGCAGTTATGACAGGGGGCAAATTCGCAATCAGCCCCAGCATTTT
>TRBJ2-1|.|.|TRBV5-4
CASSPGWTNNEQFF
TGTGCCAGCAGTCCAGGATGGACAAACAATGAGCAGTTCTTC
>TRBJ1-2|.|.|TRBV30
CAWSRGGFRGYTF
TGTGCCTGGAGTAGGGGTGGATTTCGAGGCTACACCTTC
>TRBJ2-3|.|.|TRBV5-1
CASSATQGYFTDTQYF
TGCGCCAGCAGCGCCACACAGGGATACTTCACAGATACGCAGTATTTT
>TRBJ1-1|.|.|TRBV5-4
CASSLVGSTEAFF
TGTGCCAGCAGCTTGGTTGGCAGCACTGAAGCTTTCTTT
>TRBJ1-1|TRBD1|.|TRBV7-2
CASSLPPGGGMNTEAFF
TGTGCCAGCAGCTTGCCACCCGGAGGGGGCATGAACACTGAAGCTTTCTTT
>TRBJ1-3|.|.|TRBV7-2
CASSHLTGTHGNTIYF
TGTGCCAGCAGCCACCTTACCGGGACACATGGAAACACCATATATTTT
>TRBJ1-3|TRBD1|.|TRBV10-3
CAINQGGGNTIYF
TGTGCCATCAACCAGGGGGGAGGAAACACCATATATTTT
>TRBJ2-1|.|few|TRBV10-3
CAISPTGNEQFF
TGTGCCATCAGCCCGACGGGAAATGAGCAGTTCTTC
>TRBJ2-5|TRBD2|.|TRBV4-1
CASSLGYGLAGGSQETQYF
TGCGCCAGCAGCCTAGGATACGGACTAGCGGGGGGGAGTCAAGAGACCCAGTACTTC
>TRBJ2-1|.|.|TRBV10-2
CASSEDTQPYNEQFF
TGCGCCAGCAGTGAGGACACCCAACCCTACAATGAGCAGTTCTTC
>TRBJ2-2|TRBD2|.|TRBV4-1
CASSQVASGTGELFF
TGCGCCAGCAGCCAAGTGGCTAGCGGGACCGGGGAGCTGTTTTTT
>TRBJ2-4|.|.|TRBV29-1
CSVEETPGNIQYF
TGCAGCGTTGAAGAGACCCCGGGGAACATTCAGTACTTC